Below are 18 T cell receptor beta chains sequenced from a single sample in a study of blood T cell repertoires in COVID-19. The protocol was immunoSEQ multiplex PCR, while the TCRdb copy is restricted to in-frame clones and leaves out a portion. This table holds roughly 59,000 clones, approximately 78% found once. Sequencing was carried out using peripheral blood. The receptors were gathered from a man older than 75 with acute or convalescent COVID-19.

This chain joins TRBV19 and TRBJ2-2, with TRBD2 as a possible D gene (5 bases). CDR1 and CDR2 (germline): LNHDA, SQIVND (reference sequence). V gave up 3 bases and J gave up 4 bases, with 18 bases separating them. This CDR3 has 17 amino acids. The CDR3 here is CASSMGAFVSVTGELFF. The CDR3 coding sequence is TGTGCCAGTAGTATGGGAGCATTCGTCAGTGTCACCGGGGAGCTGTTTTTT.

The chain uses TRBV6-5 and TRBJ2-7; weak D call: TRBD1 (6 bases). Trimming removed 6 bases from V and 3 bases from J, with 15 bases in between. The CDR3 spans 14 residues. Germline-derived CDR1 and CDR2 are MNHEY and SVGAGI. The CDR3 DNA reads TGTGCCAGCAGCCCCTATACAGGGAGCTACGAGCAGTACTTC. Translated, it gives CASSPYTGSYEQYF.

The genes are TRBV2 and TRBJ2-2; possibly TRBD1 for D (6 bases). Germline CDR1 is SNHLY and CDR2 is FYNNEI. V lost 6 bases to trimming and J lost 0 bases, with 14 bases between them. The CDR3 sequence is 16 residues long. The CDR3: CASSTKTGANTGELFF. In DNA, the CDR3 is TGTGCCAGCAGCACTAAGACAGGCGCGAACACCGGGGAGCTGTTTTTT.

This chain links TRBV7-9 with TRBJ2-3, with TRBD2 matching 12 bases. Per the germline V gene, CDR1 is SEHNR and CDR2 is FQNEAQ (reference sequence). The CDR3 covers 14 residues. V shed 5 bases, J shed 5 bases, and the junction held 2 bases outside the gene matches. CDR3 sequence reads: CASSPSGRGDTQYF. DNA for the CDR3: TGTGCCAGCAGCCCTAGCGGGAGGGGAGATACGCAGTATTTT. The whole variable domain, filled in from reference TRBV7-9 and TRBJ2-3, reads DTGVSQNPRHKITKRGQNVTFRCDPISEHNRLYWYRQTLGQGPEFLTYFQNEAQLEKSRLLSDRFSAERPKGSFSTLEIQRTEQGDSAMYLCASSPSGRGDTQYFGPGTRLTVL.

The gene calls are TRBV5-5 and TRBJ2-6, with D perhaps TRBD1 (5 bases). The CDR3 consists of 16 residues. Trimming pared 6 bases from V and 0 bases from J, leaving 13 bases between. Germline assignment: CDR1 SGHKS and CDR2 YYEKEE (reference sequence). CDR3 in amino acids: CASTTAGISGANVLTF. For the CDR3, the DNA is TGTGCCAGCACAACGGCAGGGATCTCTGGGGCCAACGTCCTGACTTTC.

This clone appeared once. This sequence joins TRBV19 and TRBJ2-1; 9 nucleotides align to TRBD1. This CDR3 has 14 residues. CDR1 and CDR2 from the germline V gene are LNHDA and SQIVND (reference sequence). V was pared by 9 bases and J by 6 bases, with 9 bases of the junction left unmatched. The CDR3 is CASATGGVGNEQFF. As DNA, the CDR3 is TGTGCCAGCGCTACAGGGGGCGTAGGCAATGAGCAGTTCTTC.

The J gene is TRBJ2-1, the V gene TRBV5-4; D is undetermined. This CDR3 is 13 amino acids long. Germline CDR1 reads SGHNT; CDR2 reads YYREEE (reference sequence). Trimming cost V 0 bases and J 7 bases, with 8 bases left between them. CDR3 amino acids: CASSLALLNEQFF. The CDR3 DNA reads TGTGCCAGCAGCTTGGCCCTCCTGAATGAGCAGTTCTTC.

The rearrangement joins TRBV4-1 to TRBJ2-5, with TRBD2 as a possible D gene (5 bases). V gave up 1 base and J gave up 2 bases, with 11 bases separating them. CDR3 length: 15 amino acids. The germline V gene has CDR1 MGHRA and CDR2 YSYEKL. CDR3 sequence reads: CASSQGRGLQETQYF. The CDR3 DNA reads TGCGCCAGCAGCCAAGGGCGAGGGCTACAAGAGACCCAGTACTTC.

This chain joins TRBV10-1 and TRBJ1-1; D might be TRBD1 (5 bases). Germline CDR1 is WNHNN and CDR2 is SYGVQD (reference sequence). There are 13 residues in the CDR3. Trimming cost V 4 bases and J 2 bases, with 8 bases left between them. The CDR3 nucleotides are TGCGCCAGCAGTGCCCAGGGAAACACTGAAGCTTTCTTT. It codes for CASSAQGNTEAFF.

The CDR3 loop reads CSVDKTGDPFLSSYNSPLHF. The CDR3 nucleotides read TGCAGCGTTGACAAGACAGGCGATCCTTTTCTTAGCTCCTATAATTCACCCCTCCACTTT. The chain is built from TRBV29-1 and TRBJ1-6, with D perhaps TRBD1 (6 bases). The CDR3 has 20 residues. The germline V gene has CDR1 SQVTM and CDR2 ANQGSEA. Trimming took off 3 bases at V and 0 bases at J, with 24 bases between the two ends.

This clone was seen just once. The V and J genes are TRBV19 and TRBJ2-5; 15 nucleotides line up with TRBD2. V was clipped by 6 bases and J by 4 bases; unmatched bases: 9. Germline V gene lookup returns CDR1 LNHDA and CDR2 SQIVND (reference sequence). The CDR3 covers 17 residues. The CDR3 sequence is CASSEMGLAGGVETQYF. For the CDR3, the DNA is TGTGCCAGTAGCGAGATGGGACTAGCGGGAGGCGTAGAGACCCAGTACTTC.

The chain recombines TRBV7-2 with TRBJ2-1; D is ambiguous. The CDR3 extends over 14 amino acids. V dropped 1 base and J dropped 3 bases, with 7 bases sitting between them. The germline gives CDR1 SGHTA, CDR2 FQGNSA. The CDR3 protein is CASSLGHLYNEQFF. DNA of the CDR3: TGTGCCAGCAGCTTAGGACACCTCTACAATGAGCAGTTCTTC.

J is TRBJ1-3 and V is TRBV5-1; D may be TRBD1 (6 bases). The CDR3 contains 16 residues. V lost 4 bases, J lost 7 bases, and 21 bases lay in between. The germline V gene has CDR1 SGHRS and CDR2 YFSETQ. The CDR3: CASSAGTTQAGNTIYF. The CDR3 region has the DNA TGCGCCAGCAGCGCTGGGACAACCCAGGCCGGGAACACCATATATTTT.

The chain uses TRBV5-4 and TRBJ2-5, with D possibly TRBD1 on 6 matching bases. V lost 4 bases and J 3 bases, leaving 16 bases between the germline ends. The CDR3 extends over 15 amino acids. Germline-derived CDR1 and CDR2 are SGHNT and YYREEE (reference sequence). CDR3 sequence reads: CASSVRQGNEETQYF. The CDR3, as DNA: TGTGCCAGCAGCGTCCGTCAGGGGAATGAAGAGACCCAGTACTTC.

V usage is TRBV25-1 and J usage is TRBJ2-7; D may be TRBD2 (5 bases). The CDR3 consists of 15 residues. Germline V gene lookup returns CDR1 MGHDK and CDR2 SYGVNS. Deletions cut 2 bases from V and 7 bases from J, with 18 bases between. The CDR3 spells CASSERPSSEGEQYF. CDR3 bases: TGTGCCAGCAGTGAACGACCGAGCTCTGAGGGAGAGCAGTACTTC.

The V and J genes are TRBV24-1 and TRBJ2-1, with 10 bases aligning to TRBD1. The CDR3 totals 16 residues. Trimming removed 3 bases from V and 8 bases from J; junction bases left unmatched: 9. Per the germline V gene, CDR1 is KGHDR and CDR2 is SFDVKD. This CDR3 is CATSDHYGTGVDEQFF. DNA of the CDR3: TGTGCCACCAGTGATCATTACGGGACAGGGGTCGATGAGCAGTTCTTC.

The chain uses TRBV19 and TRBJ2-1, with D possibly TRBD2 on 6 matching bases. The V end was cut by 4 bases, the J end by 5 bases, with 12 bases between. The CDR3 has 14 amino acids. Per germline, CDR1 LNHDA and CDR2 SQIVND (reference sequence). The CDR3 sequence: CASSRLGEDNEQFF. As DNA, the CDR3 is TGTGCCAGTAGTAGACTAGGGGAGGACAATGAGCAGTTCTTC.

The CDR3: CATSGSWVADRDEQFF. The CDR3 region has the DNA TGTGCCACCAGCGGTAGTTGGGTAGCGGATAGGGATGAGCAGTTCTTC. This chain joins TRBV15 and TRBJ2-1; perhaps TRBD2 as D (6 bases). V was cut by 5 bases and J by 8 bases, with 22 bases left in between. Germline-derived CDR1 and CDR2 are LNHNV and YYDKDF (reference sequence). CDR3 length equals 16 residues. Full variable domain (remainder filled in from reference TRBV15 and TRBJ2-1): DAMVIQNPRYQVTQFGKPVTLSCSQTLNHNVMYWYQQKSSQAPKLLFHYYDKDFNNEADTPDNFQSRRPNTSFCFLDIRSPGLGDTAMYLCATSGSWVADRDEQFFGPGTRLTVL.